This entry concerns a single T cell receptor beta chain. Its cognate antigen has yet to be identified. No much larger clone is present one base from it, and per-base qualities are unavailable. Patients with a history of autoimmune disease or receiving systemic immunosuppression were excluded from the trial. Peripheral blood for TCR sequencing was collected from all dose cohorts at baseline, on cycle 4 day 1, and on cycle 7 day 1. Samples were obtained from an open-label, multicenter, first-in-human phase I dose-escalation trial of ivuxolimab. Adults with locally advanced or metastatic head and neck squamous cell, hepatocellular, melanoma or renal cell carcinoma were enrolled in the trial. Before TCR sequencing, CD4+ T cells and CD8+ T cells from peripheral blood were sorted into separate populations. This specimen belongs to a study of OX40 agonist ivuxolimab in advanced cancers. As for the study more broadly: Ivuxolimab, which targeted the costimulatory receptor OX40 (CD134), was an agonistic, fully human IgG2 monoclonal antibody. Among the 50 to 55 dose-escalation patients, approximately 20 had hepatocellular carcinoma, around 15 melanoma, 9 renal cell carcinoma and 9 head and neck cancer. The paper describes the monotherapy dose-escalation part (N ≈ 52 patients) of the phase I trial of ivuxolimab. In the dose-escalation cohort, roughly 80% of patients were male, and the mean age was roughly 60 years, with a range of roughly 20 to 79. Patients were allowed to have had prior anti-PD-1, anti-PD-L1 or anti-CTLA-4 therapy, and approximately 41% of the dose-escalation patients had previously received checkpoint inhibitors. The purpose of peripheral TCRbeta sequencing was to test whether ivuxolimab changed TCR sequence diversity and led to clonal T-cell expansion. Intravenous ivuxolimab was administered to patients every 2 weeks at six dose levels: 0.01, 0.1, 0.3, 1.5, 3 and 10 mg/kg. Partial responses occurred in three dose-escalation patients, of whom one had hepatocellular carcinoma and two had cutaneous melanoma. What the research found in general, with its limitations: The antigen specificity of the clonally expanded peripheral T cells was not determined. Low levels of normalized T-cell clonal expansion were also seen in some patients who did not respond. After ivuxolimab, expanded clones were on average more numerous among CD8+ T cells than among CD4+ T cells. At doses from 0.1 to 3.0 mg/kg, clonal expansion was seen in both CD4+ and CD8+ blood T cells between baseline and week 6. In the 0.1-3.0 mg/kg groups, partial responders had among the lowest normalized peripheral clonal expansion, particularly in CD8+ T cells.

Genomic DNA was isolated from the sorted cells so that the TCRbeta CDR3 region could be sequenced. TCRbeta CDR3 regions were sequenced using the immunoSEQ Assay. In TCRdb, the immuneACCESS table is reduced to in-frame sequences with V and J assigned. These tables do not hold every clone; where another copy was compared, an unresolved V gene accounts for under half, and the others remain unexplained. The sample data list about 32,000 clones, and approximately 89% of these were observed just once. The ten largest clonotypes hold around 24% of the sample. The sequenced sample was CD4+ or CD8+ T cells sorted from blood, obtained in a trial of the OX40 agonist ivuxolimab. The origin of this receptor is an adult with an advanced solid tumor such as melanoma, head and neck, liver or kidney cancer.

The nucleotide sequence reads TGTGCCAGCAGACGAGGACAGGACTACGAGCAGTACTTC. Its translation reads: CASRRGQDYEQYF. The sequence links TRBV6-5 to TRBJ2-7; a stretch of 7 junction bases matches TRBD1. The junction shows trimming of 6 bases on V and 3 bases on J, and the gene matches do not reach 5 bases of it. The CDR3 contains 13 residues, cysteine and phenylalanine counted. The entry retains the CDR3 DNA only, 39 bases that are in frame from base 1. The germline V gene yields MNHEY for CDR1 and SVGAGI for CDR2.